This T cell receptor beta chain appears in the sequencing data of a study of blood T cell repertoires in COVID-19. The overall study: Samples taken during acute and convalescent COVID-19 were collected in the United States, Italy and Spain. T cells, B-cell-depleted T cells, or PBMCs supplied cDNA or gDNA.

Only in-frame clones appear in the TCRdb table, and some are missing; sequencing was by immunoSEQ multiplex PCR. The table lists under 200,000 clones, around four fifths of them singletons. With V trimmed by 5 bases and J by 2 bases, 8 bases remained unmatched. The length of the CDR3 is 15 residues. Per the germline V gene, CDR1 is SEHNR and CDR2 is FQNEAQ (reference sequence). The rearrangement uses TRBV7-9 and TRBJ2-5; the match to TRBD1 covers 7 bases. Material: peripheral blood. The receptor's source is a woman aged 60 to 75 with acute or convalescent COVID-19. CDR3: CASSATRDRQETQYF. CDR3 DNA sequence: TGTGCCAGCAGCGCGACCCGGGACAGACAAGAGACCCAGTACTTC.